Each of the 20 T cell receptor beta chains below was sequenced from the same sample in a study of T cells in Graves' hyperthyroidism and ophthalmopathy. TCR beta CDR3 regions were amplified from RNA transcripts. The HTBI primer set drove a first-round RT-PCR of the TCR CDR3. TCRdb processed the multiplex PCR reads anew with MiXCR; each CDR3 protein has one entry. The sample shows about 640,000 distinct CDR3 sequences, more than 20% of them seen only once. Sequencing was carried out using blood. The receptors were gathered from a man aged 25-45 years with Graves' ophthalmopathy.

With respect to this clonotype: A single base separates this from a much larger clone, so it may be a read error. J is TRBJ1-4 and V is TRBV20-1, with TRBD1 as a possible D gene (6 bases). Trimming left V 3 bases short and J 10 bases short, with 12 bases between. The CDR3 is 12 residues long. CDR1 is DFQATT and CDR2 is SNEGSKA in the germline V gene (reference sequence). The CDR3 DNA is TGCAGTGCTAGGGATGTCAGGGGAAAACTGTTTTTT. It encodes CSARDVRGKLFF.

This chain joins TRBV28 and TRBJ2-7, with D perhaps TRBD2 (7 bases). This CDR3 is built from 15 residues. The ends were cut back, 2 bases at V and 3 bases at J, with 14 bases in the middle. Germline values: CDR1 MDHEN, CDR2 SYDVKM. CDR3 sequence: CASSLKGGTNYEQYF. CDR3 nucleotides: TGTGCCAGCAGTTTAAAGGGGGGGACTAACTACGAGCAGTACTTC.

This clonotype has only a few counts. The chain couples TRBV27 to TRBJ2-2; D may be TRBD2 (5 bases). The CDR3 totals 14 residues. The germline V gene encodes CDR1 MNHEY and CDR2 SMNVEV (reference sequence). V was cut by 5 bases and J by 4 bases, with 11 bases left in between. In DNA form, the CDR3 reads TGTGCCAGCAGTAGGGAGCGCGGCACCGGGGAGCTGTTTTTT. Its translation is CASSRERGTGELFF.

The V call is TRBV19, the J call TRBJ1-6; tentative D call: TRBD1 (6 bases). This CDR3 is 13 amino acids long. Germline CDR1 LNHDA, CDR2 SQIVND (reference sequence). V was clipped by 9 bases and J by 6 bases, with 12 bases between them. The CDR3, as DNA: TGTGCCAGCTCTACAGGGTTTAATTCACCCCTCCACTTT. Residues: CASSTGFNSPLHF.

DNA of the CDR3: TGTGCCAGCAGTTCATTCGACAGGGCTGGCACAGATACGCAGTATTTT. It yields the protein CASSSFDRAGTDTQYF. The chain combines TRBV27 with TRBJ2-3, with 7 bases identical to TRBD1. The CDR3 spans 16 residues. The J segment lost 1 base and the V segment lost 4 bases, leaving 8 bases of the junction unmatched. Per the germline V gene, CDR1 is MNHEY and CDR2 is SMNVEV (reference sequence).

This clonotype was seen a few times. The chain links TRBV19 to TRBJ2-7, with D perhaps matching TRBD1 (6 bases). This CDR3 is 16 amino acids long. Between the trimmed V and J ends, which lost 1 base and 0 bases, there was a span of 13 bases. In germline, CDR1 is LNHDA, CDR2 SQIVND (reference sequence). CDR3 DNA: TGTGCCAGTAGTATAGGGGCAGGGGAGATCTCCTACGAGCAGTACTTC. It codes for CASSIGAGEISYEQYF. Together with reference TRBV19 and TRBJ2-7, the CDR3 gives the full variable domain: DGGITQSPKYLFRKEGQNVTLSCEQNLNHDAMYWYRQDPGQGLRLIYYSQIVNDFQKGDIAEGYSVSREKKESFPLTVTSAQKNPTAFYLCASSIGAGEISYEQYFGPGTRLTVT.

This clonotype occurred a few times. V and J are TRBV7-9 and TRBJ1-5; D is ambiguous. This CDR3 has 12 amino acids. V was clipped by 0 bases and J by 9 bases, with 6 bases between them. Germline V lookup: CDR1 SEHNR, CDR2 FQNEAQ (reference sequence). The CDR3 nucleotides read TGTGCCAGCAGCTTAGCGCTTGGGCCCCAGCATTTT. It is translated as CASSLALGPQHF.

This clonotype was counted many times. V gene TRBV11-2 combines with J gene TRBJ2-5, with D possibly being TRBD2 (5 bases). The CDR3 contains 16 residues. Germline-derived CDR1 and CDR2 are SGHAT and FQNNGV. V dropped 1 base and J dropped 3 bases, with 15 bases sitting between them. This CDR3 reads CASSLGREGLKETQYF. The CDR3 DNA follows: TGTGCCAGCAGCTTAGGTCGTGAGGGATTGAAAGAGACCCAGTACTTC.

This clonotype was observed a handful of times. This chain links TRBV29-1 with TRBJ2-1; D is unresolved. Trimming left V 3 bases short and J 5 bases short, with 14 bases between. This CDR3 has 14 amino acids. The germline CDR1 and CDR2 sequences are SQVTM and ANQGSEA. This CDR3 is CSVEKSGGNNEQFF. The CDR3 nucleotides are TGCAGCGTTGAGAAGTCAGGCGGAAACAATGAGCAGTTCTTC.

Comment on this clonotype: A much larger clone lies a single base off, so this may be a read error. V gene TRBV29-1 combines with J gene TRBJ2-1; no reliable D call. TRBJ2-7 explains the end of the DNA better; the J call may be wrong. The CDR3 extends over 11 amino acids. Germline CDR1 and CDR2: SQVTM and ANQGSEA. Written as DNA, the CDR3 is TGCAGCGTTGAGGGGTACAATGAGCAGTACTTC. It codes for CSVEGYNEQYF.

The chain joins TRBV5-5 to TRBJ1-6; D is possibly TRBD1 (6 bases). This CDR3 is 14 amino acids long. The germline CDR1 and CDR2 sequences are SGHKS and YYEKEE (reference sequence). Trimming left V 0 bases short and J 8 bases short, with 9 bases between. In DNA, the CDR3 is TGTGCCAGCAGCTTGGACAGGGCTGATTCACCCCTCCACTTT. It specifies CASSLDRADSPLHF. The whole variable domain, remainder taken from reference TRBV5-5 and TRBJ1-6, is DAGVTQSPTHLIKTRGQQVTLRCSPISGHKSVSWYQQVLGQGPQFIFQYYEKEERGRGNFPDRFSARQFPNYSSELNVNALLLGDSALYLCASSLDRADSPLHFGNGTRLTVT.

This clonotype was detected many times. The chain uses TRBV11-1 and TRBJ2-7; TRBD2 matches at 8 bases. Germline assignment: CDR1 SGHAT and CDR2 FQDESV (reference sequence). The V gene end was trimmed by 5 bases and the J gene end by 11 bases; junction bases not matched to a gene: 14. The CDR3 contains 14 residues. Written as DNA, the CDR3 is TGTGCCAGCAGCCTTACTAGCGGACTAAGAGAGGAGTACTTC. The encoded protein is CASSLTSGLREEYF.

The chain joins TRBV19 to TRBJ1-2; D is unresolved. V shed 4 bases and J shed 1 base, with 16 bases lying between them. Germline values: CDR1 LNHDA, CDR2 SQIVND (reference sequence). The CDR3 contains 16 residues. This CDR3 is CASSTPGRGSNYGYTF. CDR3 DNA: TGTGCCAGTAGTACGCCCGGACGGGGAAGTAACTATGGCTACACCTTC.

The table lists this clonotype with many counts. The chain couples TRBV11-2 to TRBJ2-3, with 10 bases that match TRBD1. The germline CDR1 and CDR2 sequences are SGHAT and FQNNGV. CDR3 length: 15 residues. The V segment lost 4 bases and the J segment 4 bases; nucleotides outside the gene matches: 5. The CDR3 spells CASSSRDRGSDTQYF. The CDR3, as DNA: TGTGCCAGCAGCTCTAGGGACAGGGGTTCAGATACGCAGTATTTT.

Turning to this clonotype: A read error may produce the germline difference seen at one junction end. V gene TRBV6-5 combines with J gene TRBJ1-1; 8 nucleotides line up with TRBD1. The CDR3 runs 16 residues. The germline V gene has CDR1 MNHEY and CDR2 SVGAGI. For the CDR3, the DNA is TGTGCCAGCAGTGACTCTACAGGGGGGATGAACACTGAAGCTTTCTTT. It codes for CASSDSTGGMNTEAFF.

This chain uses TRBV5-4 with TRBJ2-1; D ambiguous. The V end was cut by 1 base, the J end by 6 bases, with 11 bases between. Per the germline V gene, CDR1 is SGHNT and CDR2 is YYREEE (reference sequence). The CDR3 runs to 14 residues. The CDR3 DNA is TGTGCCAGCAGCTTGCGTGTAGTAGTCAATGAGCAGTTCTTC. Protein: CASSLRVVVNEQFF. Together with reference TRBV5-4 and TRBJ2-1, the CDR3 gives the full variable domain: ETGVTQSPTHLIKTRGQQVTLRCSSQSGHNTVSWYQQALGQGPQFIFQYYREEENGRGNFPPRFSGLQFPNYSSELNVNALELDDSALYLCASSLRVVVNEQFFGPGTRLTVL.

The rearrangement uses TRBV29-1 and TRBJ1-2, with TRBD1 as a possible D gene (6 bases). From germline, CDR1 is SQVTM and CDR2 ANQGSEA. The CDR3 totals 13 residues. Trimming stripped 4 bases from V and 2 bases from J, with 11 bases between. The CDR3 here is CSVVGRGNYGYTF. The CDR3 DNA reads TGCAGCGTTGTGGGCAGGGGCAACTATGGCTACACCTTC.

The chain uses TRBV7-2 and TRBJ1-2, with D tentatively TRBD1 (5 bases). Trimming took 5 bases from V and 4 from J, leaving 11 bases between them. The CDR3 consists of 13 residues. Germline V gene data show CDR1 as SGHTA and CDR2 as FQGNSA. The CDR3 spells CASSRGTAYGYTF. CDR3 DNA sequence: TGTGCCAGCAGCCGGGGCACGGCCTATGGCTACACCTTC. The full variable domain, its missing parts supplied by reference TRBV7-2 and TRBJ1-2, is GAGVSQSPSNKVTEKGKDVELRCDPISGHTALYWYRQSLGQGLEFLIYFQGNSAPDKSGLPSDRFSAERTGGSVSTLTIQRTQQEDSAVYLCASSRGTAYGYTFGSGTRLTVV.

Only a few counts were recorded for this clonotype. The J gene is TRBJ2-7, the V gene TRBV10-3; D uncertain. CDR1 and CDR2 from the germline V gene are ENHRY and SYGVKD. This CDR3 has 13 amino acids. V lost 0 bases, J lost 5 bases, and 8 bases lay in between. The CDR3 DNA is TGTGCCATCAGTGAGTCTACGACCCACGAGCAGTACTTC. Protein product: CAISESTTHEQYF.

CDR3 in amino acids: CASSSGGYGTQYF. DNA of the CDR3: TGTGCCAGCAGCTCAGGGGGCTACGGGACCCAGTACTTC. The chain carries TRBV6-1 and TRBJ2-5; TRBD1 matches 8 bases. This CDR3 has 13 residues. V gave up 6 bases and J gave up 7 bases; unmatched junction bases: 7. Germline CDR1 MNHNS, CDR2 SASEGT.